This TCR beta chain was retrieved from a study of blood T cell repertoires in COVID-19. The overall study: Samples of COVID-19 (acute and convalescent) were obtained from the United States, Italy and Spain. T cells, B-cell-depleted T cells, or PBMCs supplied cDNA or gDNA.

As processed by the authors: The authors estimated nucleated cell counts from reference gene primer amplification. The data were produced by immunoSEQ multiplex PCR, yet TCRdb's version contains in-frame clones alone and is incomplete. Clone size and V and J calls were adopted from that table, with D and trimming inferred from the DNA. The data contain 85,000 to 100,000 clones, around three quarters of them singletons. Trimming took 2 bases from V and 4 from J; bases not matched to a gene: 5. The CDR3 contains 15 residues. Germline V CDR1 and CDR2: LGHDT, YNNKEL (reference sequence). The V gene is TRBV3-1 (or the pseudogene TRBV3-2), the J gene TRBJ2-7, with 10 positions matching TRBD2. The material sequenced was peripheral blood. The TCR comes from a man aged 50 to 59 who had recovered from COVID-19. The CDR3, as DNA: TGTGCCAGCAGCCAACCGGGACTAGCGTGGTACGAGCAGTACTTC. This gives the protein CASSQPGLAWYEQYF.